The 15 T cell receptor beta chains reported below all come from one sample, sequenced in a study of neurological immune-mediated disorders. TCRdb re-called the 5' RACE reads with MiXCR, one entry per CDR3 protein. In the table there are tens of thousands of distinct CDR3 sequences, 4% to 6% of which are singletons. The sequenced sample consisted of PBMCs. Source of these receptors: a woman in her 50s with multiple sclerosis.

In this sample, this clonotype turned up many times. For the CDR3, the DNA is TGTGCCAGCAGCCTAAGGACAGGTAGCACTGAAGCTTTCTTT. Translation gives CASSLRTGSTEAFF. V and J are TRBV13 and TRBJ1-1, with 7 bases matching TRBD1. The V gene's germline CDR1 is PRHDT and CDR2 FYEKMQ (reference sequence). This CDR3 contains 14 residues. The V gene end was trimmed by 5 bases and the J gene end by 4 bases; junction bases not matched to a gene: 7.

This clonotype was seen at least ten times. The CDR3 protein is CASSLVAGLQETQYF. The CDR3 nucleotides are TGTGCCAGCAGCTTAGTGGCGGGACTACAAGAGACCCAGTACTTC. This sequence joins TRBV11-2 and TRBJ2-5; 7 nucleotides line up with TRBD2. Germline loops: CDR1 SGHAT, CDR2 FQNNGV. With 1 base clipped from V and 2 bases from J, the junction kept 4 bases outside the gene matches. The CDR3 has 15 residues. Based on the CDR3 plus reference TRBV11-2 and TRBJ2-5, the full variable domain is EAGVAQSPRYKIIEKRQSVAFWCNPISGHATLYWYQQILGQGPKLLIQFQNNGVVDDSQLPKDRFSAERLKGVDSTLKIQPAKLEDSAVYLCASSLVAGLQETQYFGPGTRLLVL.

This clonotype was seen only a few times. This may arise from a read error, as a much more abundant clone is one base away. The chain links TRBV7-2 to TRBJ2-3; the D gene is possibly TRBD2 (6 bases). This CDR3 comprises 16 residues. Germline values: CDR1 SGHTA, CDR2 FQGNSA. The V end lost 1 base, the J end lost 5 bases, and 16 bases lay between the germline ends. DNA for the CDR3: TGTGCCAGCAGCTTAGGACGGCTAGCGTCCATAGATACGCAGTATTTT. Translation gives CASSLGRLASIDTQYF.

This clonotype was counted at least ten times. This chain connects TRBV6-5 to TRBJ2-3, with 9 nucleotides matching TRBD1. The CDR3 length is 14 residues. V dropped 9 bases and J dropped 7; count of bases not matched to a gene: 11. Germline V lookup: CDR1 MNHEY, CDR2 SVGAGI. The CDR3 reads CASNRGTGPNTQYF. DNA for the CDR3: TGTGCCAGTAATCGCGGGACAGGGCCTAATACGCAGTATTTT.

This clonotype was seen repeatedly, ten times or more. V and J are TRBV7-2 and TRBJ2-5, with a possible D match to TRBD1 (5 bases). The CDR3 is 15 amino acids. The V gene's germline CDR1 is SGHTA and CDR2 FQGNSA. V lost 5 bases, J lost 2 bases, and 15 bases lay in between. CDR3 in amino acids: CASSPQWGLQETQYF. CDR3 sequence (DNA): TGTGCCAGCAGCCCCCAGTGGGGCCTACAAGAGACCCAGTACTTC.

This rearrangement joins TRBV6-2 or TRBV6-3 to TRBJ1-5; TRBD1 is a possible D gene (6 bases). The CDR3 consists of 15 residues. V was shortened by 1 base and J by 5 bases, with 12 bases between the two germline ends. Per germline, CDR1 MNHEY and CDR2 SVGEGT. The CDR3 nucleotides are TGTGCCAGCAGTTACTACACGAGGGGGGATCAGCCCCAGCATTTT. Translation: CASSYYTRGDQPQHF.

This clonotype was counted ten times or more. V and J are TRBV29-1 and TRBJ2-4, with D tentatively TRBD1 or TRBD2 (5 bases each). Per the germline V gene, CDR1 is SQVTM and CDR2 is ANQGSEA. V was cut by 0 bases and J by 14 bases, with 14 bases left in between. CDR3 size: 12 residues. The chain's CDR3 is CSVEEGVEAEYF. The CDR3 nucleotides read TGCAGCGTTGAAGAGGGGGTTGAGGCGGAGTACTTC.

This clonotype has a count of ten or more. The rearrangement uses TRBV15 and TRBJ2-1; D not resolved. This CDR3 is built from 14 residues. Between the trimmed V and J ends, which lost 0 bases and 4 bases, there was a span of 7 bases. From germline, CDR1 is LNHNV and CDR2 YYDKDF (reference sequence). In DNA, the CDR3 is TGTGCCACCAGCAGAGAATCACGGTACAATGAGCAGTTCTTC. Protein product: CATSRESRYNEQFF.

In its sample, this clonotype was seen many times. The chain combines TRBV7-9 with TRBJ2-3, with no clear D. CDR3 length equals 13 residues. The germline V gene has CDR1 SEHNR and CDR2 FQNEAQ (reference sequence). The ends were cut back, 0 bases at V and 6 bases at J, with 7 bases in the middle. The DNA for the CDR3 is TGTGCCAGCAGCTTAGCCCAGCCCGATACGCAGTATTTT. It yields the protein CASSLAQPDTQYF.

This clonotype appeared many times. The V and J genes are TRBV7-8 and TRBJ2-1, with 8 bases fitting TRBD2. The ends lost 2 bases at V and 0 bases at J; junction bases unmatched: 9. The CDR3 spans 18 residues. CDR1 and CDR2 (germline): SGHVS, FQNEAQ. CDR3 DNA sequence: TGTGCCAGCAGCTTACCGGGGGGGACGACCAGCTCCTACAATGAGCAGTTCTTC. It yields the protein CASSLPGGTTSSYNEQFF.

This clonotype has at least ten counts. J is TRBJ2-3 and V is TRBV10-3; maybe TRBD1 (5 bases). Trimming pared 5 bases from V and 0 bases from J, leaving 9 bases between. The CDR3 is 14 residues long. Germline CDR1 is ENHRY and CDR2 is SYGVKD. The CDR3 protein is CAISFDSSTDTQYF. CDR3 DNA sequence: TGTGCCATCAGTTTCGACAGTAGCACAGATACGCAGTATTTT.

The V gene is TRBV6-4, the J gene TRBJ2-3; D may match TRBD1 or TRBD2 (6 bases each). Per germline, CDR1 MRHNA and CDR2 SNTAGT. CDR3 size: 15 residues. The V end was cut by 3 bases, the J end by 4 bases, with 14 bases between. The DNA for the CDR3 is TGTGCCAGCAGTGAAATGGGGGGCGAGTCAGATACGCAGTATTTT. It codes for CASSEMGGESDTQYF.

Worth noting for this clonotype: Being one base from a much bigger clone, this may be a read error. The chain uses TRBV4-3 and TRBJ1-1; no clear D. This CDR3 has 13 residues. The V gene lost 7 bases and the J gene lost 1 base, with 10 bases spanning the gap. The germline V gene has CDR1 LGHNA and CDR2 YSLEER. CDR3 DNA sequence: TGCGCCAGCAACCGCGAAGCGAACACTGAAGCTTTCTTT. This gives the protein CASNREANTEAFF.

This clonotype was found many times. The chain couples TRBV5-8 to TRBJ1-4, with D perhaps TRBD1 (5 bases). V lost 4 bases to trimming and J lost 5 bases, with 12 bases between them. The CDR3 is 14 residues long. Germline V CDR1 and CDR2: SGHTS, YDEGEE. The CDR3 DNA reads as TGTGCCAGCAGCCTGGGGACGTTGAATGAAAAACTGTTTTTT. It translates to CASSLGTLNEKLFF.

This clonotype has at least ten counts. The chain links TRBV7-6 to TRBJ1-5; D unclear. V was clipped by 3 bases and J by 2 bases, with 5 bases between them. Germline CDR1 reads SGHVS; CDR2 reads FNYEAQ. CDR3 length equals 13 residues. The CDR3: CASSLSGNQPQHF. In DNA form, the CDR3 reads TGTGCCAGCAGCTTGAGTGGCAATCAGCCCCAGCATTTT.